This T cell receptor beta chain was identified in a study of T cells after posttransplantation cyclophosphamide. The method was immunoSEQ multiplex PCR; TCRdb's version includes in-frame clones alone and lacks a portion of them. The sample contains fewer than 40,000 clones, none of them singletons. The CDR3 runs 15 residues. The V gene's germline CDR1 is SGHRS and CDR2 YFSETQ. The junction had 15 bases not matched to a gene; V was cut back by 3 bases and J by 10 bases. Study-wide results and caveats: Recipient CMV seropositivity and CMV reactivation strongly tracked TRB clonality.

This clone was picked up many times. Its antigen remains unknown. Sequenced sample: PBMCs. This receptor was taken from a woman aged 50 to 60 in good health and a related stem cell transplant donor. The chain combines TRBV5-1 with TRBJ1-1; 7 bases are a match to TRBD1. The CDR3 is CASSSRGTAQPPAFF. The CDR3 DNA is TGCGCCAGCAGCTCCAGAGGGACAGCTCAACCTCCAGCTTTCTTT.